One and the same sample provided the 2 T cell receptor beta chains below, sequenced in a study of blood T cell repertoires in COVID-19. This table comes from immunoSEQ multiplex PCR, and its TCRdb copy is limited to in-frame clones, with some not included. The table has under 500,000 clones, around 89% seen once. Sequencing was carried out using peripheral blood. The receptors stem from a woman in her 30s with acute or convalescent COVID-19.

The DNA for the CDR3 is TGTGCCAGTAGAACAACAGGGCCAGCGGCCAACGTCCTGACTTTC. Its protein is CASRTTGPAANVLTF. The J gene is TRBJ2-6, the V gene TRBV19; D possibly corresponds to TRBD1 (6 bases). The length of the CDR3 is 15 residues. V was cut by 6 bases and J by 6 bases, with 15 bases left in between. CDR1 and CDR2 from the germline V gene are LNHDA and SQIVND (reference sequence).

The rearrangement links TRBV3-1 (or the pseudogene TRBV3-2) to TRBJ1-4; D not certain. In germline, CDR1 is LGHDT, CDR2 YNNKEL (reference sequence). This CDR3 has 15 amino acids. With 4 bases removed from V and 7 bases from J, the gap between germline ends came to 16 bases. The DNA of the CDR3 is TGTGCCAGCAGCCCTCGAGGAGATATGAGTGAAAAACTGTTTTTT. Translating it yields CASSPRGDMSEKLFF.